This T cell receptor (beta chain) was retrieved from a study of identical twins. V was shortened by 7 bases and J by 0 bases, with 4 bases between the two germline ends. This CDR3 is built from 12 residues. Study results and caveats: Models predicted too little out-of-frame TCR alpha sharing in monozygotic twins.

This clonotype was observed at least ten times. Its antigen is unidentified. The cDNA had a unique molecular identifier and a template-switch universal primer site. In TCRdb, the 5' RACE reads were re-called with MiXCR into one record per CDR3 protein. The table includes roughly 770,000 distinct CDR3 sequences, 15% to 20% detected once. The sample was also reused in another study, on T cells expressing NK-cell markers. Turning to that study: Clarity on HCMV specificity was lacking for the expanded NKG2C+ T cell clones.

The sequencing input was PBMCs. This clonotype was sampled from a woman younger than 30 in good health. The chain combines TRBV12-3 or TRBV12-4 with TRBJ1-3, with D unresolved. The CDR3 DNA is TGTGCCAGCACCAACTCTGGAAACACCATATATTTT. Its translation is CASTNSGNTIYF.